The rows below give T cell receptor beta chains drawn from one sample of a study of blood T cell repertoires in COVID-19. Profiling relied on immunoSEQ multiplex PCR, and the TCRdb table lists in-frame clones only, not all of them. The profile shows around 63,000 clones, 73% of them singletons. The sequenced material came from peripheral blood. The receptor source for this set is a woman aged 45-60 years with active or convalescent COVID-19. Both conserved end residues are part of each CDR3. The D gene is left open where the match is weak.

J | length | D | V | CDR3 | DNA
TRBJ2-5 | 15 | TRBD1 | TRBV18 | CASSPGTGIQETQYF | TGTGCCAGCTCACCAGGGACAGGGATTCAAGAGACCCAGTACTTC
TRBJ2-2 | 18 | TRBD1 | TRBV18 | CASSVINPGQGNTGELFF | TGTGCCAGCTCAGTCATTAATCCGGGACAGGGAAACACCGGGGAGCTGTTTTTT
TRBJ2-4 | 13 | NA | TRBV12-3/TRBV12-4 | CASSLRQGTIQYF | TGTGCCAGCAGTTTACGGCAGGGGACCATTCAGTACTTC
TRBJ2-7 | 15 | TRBD2 | TRBV5-6 | CASRRGLAGGNEQYF | TGTGCCAGCAGAAGGGGACTAGCGGGAGGTAACGAGCAGTACTTC
TRBJ2-3 | 14 | NA | TRBV5-8 | CASSLGLRADTQYF | TGTGCCAGCAGCTTGGGGTTACGAGCAGATACGCAGTATTTT
TRBJ2-2 | 16 | TRBD2 | TRBV10-3 | CAIRYTSGSFTGELFF | TGTGCCATCAGGTACACTAGCGGGAGTTTCACCGGGGAGCTGTTTTTT
TRBJ2-7 | 16 | NA | TRBV4-2 | CASSQGREALTYEQYF | TGTGCCAGCAGCCAAGGAAGGGAGGCCTTAACCTACGAGCAGTACTTC
TRBJ1-5 | 14 | TRBD1 | TRBV5-8 | CASSAGTGRQPQHF | TGTGCCAGCAGCGCAGGGACAGGGCGGCAGCCCCAGCATTTT
TRBJ2-3 | 16 | TRBD1 | TRBV18 | CASSPRQGVGTDTQYF | TGTGCCAGCTCACCACGACAGGGGGTGGGCACAGATACGCAGTATTTT
TRBJ1-3 | 15 | NA | TRBV7-8 | CASSLASLGGNTIYF | TGTGCCAGCAGCTTAGCAAGCCTAGGTGGAAACACCATATATTTT
TRBJ2-1 | 18 | TRBD2 | TRBV24-1 | CATSQGLAGPRSYNEQFF | TGTGCCACCAGTCAGGGACTAGCGGGACCGCGCTCCTACAATGAGCAGTTCTTC
TRBJ2-7 | 12 | TRBD1 | TRBV30 | CAWARGNYEQYF | TGTGCCTGGGCCAGGGGGAACTACGAGCAGTACTTC
TRBJ2-7 | 12 | TRBD1 | TRBV30 | CAFGQGVDEQYF | TGTGCCTTCGGACAGGGGGTAGATGAGCAGTACTTC